Below are 30 T cell receptor beta chains sequenced from a single sample in a study of CD8+ T cells in alopecia areata. The sequencing template was cDNA reverse transcribed from extracted RNA. Generated by immunoSEQ multiplex PCR, the TCRdb table keeps only in-frame clones and is missing some. The sample comprises 90,000 to 100,000 clones, less than 50% of which are singletons, and 1.3% rests with the top ten. The sequenced sample consisted of CD4+ T cells sorted from blood. The receptors originated from a human donor with alopecia areata.

This chain links TRBV5-3 with TRBJ1-5; TRBD1 agrees at 9 bases. TRBV5-3 is an ORF, and what it does is uncertain. The junction had 7 bases not matched to a gene; V was cut back by 2 bases and J by 1 base. The CDR3 totals 17 residues. CDR3 nucleotides: TGTGCCAGAAGCTTTCGCTCCGGGACAGGGAGCAATCAGCCCCAGCATTTT. This gives the protein CARSFRSGTGSNQPQHF.

This chain connects TRBV6-5 to TRBJ2-1; the match to TRBD2 covers 7 bases. The trim removed 5 bases at V and 2 bases at J, leaving 6 bases unmatched. CDR1 and CDR2 (germline): MNHEY, SVGAGI. The CDR3 totals 15 residues. The CDR3 bases are TGTGCCAGCAGTCAGAGCGGGGCCACCTACAATGAGCAGTTCTTC. Protein product: CASSQSGATYNEQFF.

The chain links TRBV30 to TRBJ1-2; TRBD1 is a possible D gene (5 bases). V lost 0 bases and J lost 0, with 14 bases in between. CDR3 size: 16 residues. Germline CDR1 is GTSNPN and CDR2 is SVGIG (reference sequence). The CDR3 here is CAWSVGGRLTNYGYTF. CDR3 DNA: TGTGCCTGGAGTGTGGGGGGACGGCTGACTAACTATGGCTACACCTTC.

This clone has a handful of counts. The gene calls are TRBV6-5 and TRBJ2-1; maybe TRBD2 (6 bases). The CDR3 runs 13 residues. Trimming cost V 2 bases and J 7 bases, with 9 bases left between them. CDR1 MNHEY and CDR2 SVGAGI come from the germline V gene. CDR3 sequence: CASSYEAGNEQFF. For the CDR3, the DNA is TGTGCCAGCAGTTACGAGGCGGGGAATGAGCAGTTCTTC.

The chain combines TRBV2 with TRBJ1-2, with a possible D match to TRBD1 (5 bases). The CDR3 extends over 11 amino acids. Per the germline V gene, CDR1 is SNHLY and CDR2 is FYNNEI. Trimming pared 10 bases from V and 7 bases from J, leaving 13 bases between. CDR3 loop: CATRTFSGYTF. CDR3 bases: TGTGCCACTCGGACATTTAGTGGCTACACCTTC.

This clone was observed a handful of times. V and J are TRBV27 and TRBJ2-1; possibly TRBD1 or TRBD2 for D (5 bases each). CDR3 length: 15 amino acids. Germline V CDR1 and CDR2: MNHEY, SMNVEV (reference sequence). V was trimmed by 2 bases and J by 0 bases, leaving 8 bases between them. CDR3 sequence (DNA): TGTGCCAGCAGTTTAGAGGGGAGCTCCTACAATGAGCAGTTCTTC. Translated, it gives CASSLEGSSYNEQFF.

This clone was seen only a few times. The chain joins TRBV20-1 to TRBJ2-7; D is unclear. V lost 7 bases and J 2 bases, leaving 9 bases between the germline ends. This CDR3 spans 11 amino acids. Germline assignment: CDR1 DFQATT and CDR2 SNEGSKA (reference sequence). Here the CDR3 reads CSVRATYEQYF. For the CDR3, the DNA is TGCAGTGTCCGGGCCACCTACGAGCAGTACTTC.

J is TRBJ2-1 and V is TRBV18; the D gene is possibly TRBD2 (6 bases). Germline-derived CDR1 and CDR2 are KGHSH and LQKENI. CDR3 size: 13 residues. Trimming shortened V by 5 bases and J by 5 bases, and 10 bases separated the two germline ends. The CDR3 DNA is TGTGCCAGCTCATCAGGGACTCACAATGAGCAGTTCTTC. It yields the protein CASSSGTHNEQFF.

The rearrangement uses TRBV5-1 and TRBJ2-5; 9 bases are shared with TRBD2. Germline lookup yields CDR1 SGHRS and CDR2 YFSETQ. The CDR3 is made up of 16 amino acids. The V segment lost 3 bases and the J segment 4 bases; nucleotides outside the gene matches: 10. CDR3 sequence reads: CASSWNSGGEGETQYF. DNA of the CDR3: TGCGCCAGCAGCTGGAATAGCGGGGGAGAGGGAGAGACCCAGTACTTC.

This sequence joins TRBV29-1 and TRBJ2-5; the D gene could be TRBD1 or TRBD2 (6 bases each). In germline, CDR1 is SQVTM, CDR2 ANQGSEA. Trimming took off 5 bases at V and 5 bases at J, with 18 bases between the two ends. This CDR3 contains 14 residues. The CDR3 DNA is TGCAGCGTTCGTACCGGGGGCGCGGGGGAGACCCAGTACTTC. It is translated as CSVRTGGAGETQYF.

The rearrangement uses TRBV6-6 and TRBJ2-3; D not resolved. The CDR3 is 13 amino acids. The V end lost 2 bases, the J end lost 4 bases, and 7 bases lay between the germline ends. Germline V lookup: CDR1 MNHNY, CDR2 SVGAGI (reference sequence). The CDR3 region has the DNA TGTGCCAGCAGTTACACACCGTCAGATACGCAGTATTTT. Translating it yields CASSYTPSDTQYF.

This clone occurred many times. This chain uses TRBV28 with TRBJ2-5; D call uncertain. Trimming cost V 1 base and J 5 bases, with 11 bases left between them. The germline V gene encodes CDR1 MDHEN and CDR2 SYDVKM. CDR3 length: 14 residues. As DNA, the CDR3 is TGTGCCAGCAGTTTATTCGGCGGTCTTGAGACCCAGTACTTC. As protein: CASSLFGGLETQYF.

This chain uses TRBV9 with TRBJ2-5; D possibly uses TRBD1 or TRBD2 (5 bases each). The CDR3 covers 15 residues. V dropped 0 bases and J dropped 3 bases, with 12 bases sitting between them. Germline V gene lookup returns CDR1 SGDLS and CDR2 YYNGEE. CDR3 coding DNA: TGTGCCAGCAGCGTAGGTCTGACAGCGGAAGAGACCCAGTACTTC. Protein sequence: CASSVGLTAEETQYF.

This clone was observed a handful of times. The chain has TRBV7-2 and TRBJ2-5, with 9 bases aligning to TRBD1. V shed 5 bases, J shed 0 bases, and the junction held 4 bases outside the gene matches. This CDR3 region has 15 residues. The germline gives CDR1 SGHTA, CDR2 FQGNSA. The CDR3 region is CASSSGTGYQETQYF. The CDR3 region has the DNA TGTGCCAGCAGCAGCGGGACAGGGTACCAAGAGACCCAGTACTTC.

This clone occurred many times. The V gene is TRBV2, the J gene TRBJ2-5, with unresolved D. Looked up from germline, CDR1 is SNHLY and CDR2 is FYNNEI. Trimming took off 7 bases at V and 7 bases at J, with 13 bases between the two ends. The CDR3 covers 12 residues. This chain's CDR3 is CASNALLGTQYF. The CDR3, as DNA: TGTGCCAGCAACGCCCTCCTTGGGACCCAGTACTTC.

This rearrangement joins TRBV25-1 to TRBJ1-1, with no clear D. There are 13 residues in the CDR3. Trimming removed 10 bases from V and 6 bases from J, with 18 bases in between. Germline loops: CDR1 MGHDK, CDR2 SYGVNS. This CDR3 reads CAMATDDNAEAFF. In nucleotides, the CDR3 is TGTGCCATGGCGACGGACGATAACGCTGAAGCTTTCTTT.

The sample holds a few counts of this clone. The chain carries TRBV7-2 and TRBJ2-3; TRBD2 matches 11 bases. Germline CDR1 and CDR2: SGHTA and FQGNSA. V shed 1 base, J shed 0 bases, and the junction held 6 bases outside the gene matches. The CDR3 loop spans 18 amino acids. In DNA form, the CDR3 reads TGTGCCAGCAGCTTAGGCGGACTAGCGGGTACTAGCACAGATACGCAGTATTTT. Translating it yields CASSLGGLAGTSTDTQYF.

This chain links TRBV30 with TRBJ2-5; tentatively, D is TRBD1 (7 bases). Germline lookup yields CDR1 GTSNPN and CDR2 SVGIG (reference sequence). The ends were cut back, 5 bases at V and 5 bases at J, with 15 bases in the middle. This CDR3 comprises 13 residues. CDR3 DNA sequence: TGTGCCTGGGGTGGAGGGGGCTCTGAGACCCAGTACTTC. This translates into CAWGGGGSETQYF.

In this sample, this clone turned up a few times. CDR3 nucleotides: TGTGCCTGGAGTGTAGGCAGAACCGCCTACGAGCAGTACTTC. This translates into CAWSVGRTAYEQYF. V and J are TRBV30 and TRBJ2-7; D unclear. The V gene lost 0 bases and the J gene lost 2 bases, with 11 bases spanning the gap. This CDR3 comprises 14 residues. Germline CDR1 reads GTSNPN; CDR2 reads SVGIG (reference sequence). Full variable domain (outside the CDR3, taken from reference TRBV30 and TRBJ2-7): SQTIHQWPATLVQPVGSPLSLECTVEGTSNPNLYWYRQAAGRGLQLLFYSVGIGQISSEVPQNLSASRPQDRQFILSSKKLLLSDSGFYLCAWSVGRTAYEQYFGPGTRLTVT.

The chain couples TRBV27 to TRBJ2-7; 9 bases align to TRBD1. The CDR3 is made up of 17 amino acids. V was clipped by 10 bases and J by 0 bases; unmatched bases: 16. Germline loops: CDR1 MNHEY, CDR2 SMNVEV (reference sequence). The CDR3 DNA reads as TGTGCCAAAGGAGCCAACCGGGACAGGGTTCTCTCCTACGAGCAGTACTTC. It specifies CAKGANRDRVLSYEQYF.

This clone came up a few times. The chain combines TRBV19 with TRBJ2-1, with 9 positions matching TRBD2. J gave up 0 bases and V 7 bases, and 7 bases lay outside the gene matches. This CDR3 has 16 amino acids. The germline V gene encodes CDR1 LNHDA and CDR2 SQIVND (reference sequence). The CDR3 sequence is CASTSLAGPSYNEQFF. The CDR3 coding sequence is TGTGCCAGTACCTCACTAGCGGGTCCCTCCTACAATGAGCAGTTCTTC.

The chain combines TRBV23-1 with TRBJ2-6; 9 bases map to TRBD1. TRBV23-1 is an open reading frame, and its role is uncertain. This CDR3 is built from 20 residues. J gave up 0 bases and V 0 bases, and 9 bases lay outside the gene matches. The CDR3 loop reads CASSQSLPGQGYSGANVLTF. The CDR3 region has the DNA TGCGCCAGCAGTCAATCGCTCCCGGGACAGGGTTACTCTGGGGCCAACGTCCTGACTTTC.

The chain is built from TRBV14 and TRBJ2-3; D not certain. Germline CDR1 reads SGHDN; CDR2 reads FVKESK. The CDR3 covers 15 residues. Trimming took off 1 base at V and 0 bases at J, with 8 bases between the two ends. CDR3 bases: TGTGCCAGCAGCCAAGGCAGACCTAGCACAGATACGCAGTATTTT. The encoded protein is CASSQGRPSTDTQYF.

There are a few counts of this clone. V usage is TRBV11-2 and J usage is TRBJ2-3, with TRBD2 matching 8 bases. CDR3 length: 17 amino acids. Germline V CDR1 and CDR2: SGHAT, FQNNGV. Unmatched junction bases numbered 6, after V lost 1 base and J lost 0 bases. CDR3 region: CASSLGRVAGSTDTQYF. The CDR3 region has the DNA TGTGCCAGCAGCTTAGGACGGGTAGCGGGAAGCACAGATACGCAGTATTTT.

The rearrangement uses TRBV7-6 and TRBJ1-1; unclear D gene. The germline V and J ends were trimmed by 5 bases and 1 base, with 8 bases remaining between them. The CDR3 runs 13 residues. Germline V CDR1 and CDR2: SGHVS, FNYEAQ. For the CDR3, the DNA is TGTGCCAGCAGCCTCCACAAGAACACTGAAGCTTTCTTT. This gives the protein CASSLHKNTEAFF. The full variable domain, with the rest looked up from reference TRBV7-6 and TRBJ1-1, is GAGVSQSPRYKVTKRGQDVALRCDPISGHVSLYWYRQALGQGPEFLTYFNYEAQQDKSGLPNDRFSAERPEGSISTLTIQRTEQRDSAMYRCASSLHKNTEAFFGQGTRLTVV.

Here the CDR3 reads CASSPGIGGDYNEQFF. The CDR3 DNA follows: TGCGCCAGCAGCCCCGGAATAGGGGGCGACTACAATGAGCAGTTCTTC. This rearrangement joins TRBV5-1 to TRBJ2-1, with 7 positions matching TRBD1. Germline loops: CDR1 SGHRS, CDR2 YFSETQ. The CDR3 has 16 residues. With V trimmed by 4 bases and J by 3 bases, 10 bases remained unmatched.

For the CDR3, the DNA is TGTGCCTGGAGGCCGAGGGGACTTGCCACAGATACGCAGTATTTT. Translating it yields CAWRPRGLATDTQYF. The V and J genes are TRBV30 and TRBJ2-3; tentatively, D is TRBD2 (6 bases). The germline V gene has CDR1 GTSNPN and CDR2 SVGIG (reference sequence). V was shortened by 3 bases and J by 2 bases, with 15 bases between the two germline ends. The length of the CDR3 is 15 residues.

The gene calls are TRBV30 and TRBJ2-7; D is unresolved. The germline V gene encodes CDR1 GTSNPN and CDR2 SVGIG (reference sequence). Trimming removed 0 bases at V and 2 bases at J, with 11 bases between. The CDR3 spans 14 residues. The CDR3 protein is CAWSVSDIAYEQYF. CDR3 sequence (DNA): TGTGCCTGGAGTGTGTCAGATATTGCCTACGAGCAGTACTTC.

The chain uses TRBV6-5 and TRBJ2-2; 9 bases map to TRBD1. Germline CDR1 MNHEY, CDR2 SVGAGI. This CDR3 is 13 amino acids long. J gave up 6 bases and V 5 bases, and 1 base lay outside the gene matches. In DNA form, the CDR3 reads TGTGCCAGCAGTCGACAGGGGGCCGGGGAGCTGTTTTTT. Its translation: CASSRQGAGELFF.

This clone occurred once. This chain links TRBV27 with TRBJ2-5; D is uncertain. V gave up 6 bases and J gave up 1 base, with 3 bases separating them. The V gene's germline CDR1 is MNHEY and CDR2 SMNVEV (reference sequence). The length of the CDR3 is 11 residues. In DNA, the CDR3 is TGTGCCAGCAGGGTCCAAGAGACCCAGTACTTC. This sequence encodes CASRVQETQYF.